This TCR beta chain was recovered during a study of blood T cell repertoires in COVID-19. The repertoire was sequenced with immunoSEQ multiplex PCR; TCRdb's copy has only in-frame clones and lacks some. The sample gives 150,000 to 200,000 clones, about 72% of which show up once; approximately 15% is in the top ten. Germline V gene sequence: CDR1 KGHDR, CDR2 SFDVKD. The CDR3 sequence is 14 residues long. V lost 11 bases to trimming and J lost 6 bases; unmatched junction nucleotides: 13. Those enrolled, adults aged roughly 18 to 95 years, came from some 25 US areas. Participant-given clinical history determined each cohort assignment.

This sequence originates from a woman aged 50 to 60 who had recovered from COVID-19. The chain links TRBV24-1 to TRBJ1-1; TRBD1 matches 8 bases. The material sequenced was PBMCs or T cells enriched from blood (not recorded which). In nucleotides, the CDR3 is TGTGCCAAACTACAACTCTGGACAGGGTCTGAAGCTTTCTTT. Translated, it gives CAKLQLWTGSEAFF.